This T cell receptor (beta chain) stems from a study of T cells expressing NK-cell markers. Study findings and constraints: Once again these clonotypes came out on top in the CD3+CD56-NKG2C+ fraction of a handful of donors. CD8+ T cells in roughly six donors included dominant NKG2C+ clonotypes at 1.0-7.0%.

TCRdb re-called the 5' RACE reads and shows each CDR3 protein once, DNA omitted. The data show fewer than 400,000 distinct CDR3 sequences, and the top ten clones hold 9.5% to 12%. Concerning this clonotype itself: Its matching antigen is unknown.

This clonotype was obtained from a woman in her 50s in good health. Sequenced sample: blood T cells: a sorted CD56 or NKG2C T cell subset, CD4+ or CD8+ T cells, or bulk PBMC T cells (not recorded which).

The CDR3: CASGLVPGQGEAFF. This chain links TRBV12-5 with TRBJ1-1; TCRdb lists TRBD1, though no DNA is available to test this call. Germline V gene sequence: CDR1 LGHNT, CDR2 FRNRAP. This CDR3 contains 14 residues.